In this sample, the clone carrying this TCR beta chain turned up many times. As yet, its antigen is unknown. Stable Graves' hyperthyroidism meant no ophthalmopathy progression within 18 months. Hyperthyroidism in the patients, aged 18 to 65, was newly diagnosed and under 2 months in duration. The sample originates from a study of T cells in Graves' hyperthyroidism and ophthalmopathy. RNA transcripts yielded amplified TCR beta CDR3 regions. RT-PCR in the first round (using the HTBI primer set) targeted the TCR CDR3. TCRdb processed the multiplex PCR reads anew with MiXCR; each CDR3 protein has one entry. The top ten clones hold approximately 5.3% of a sample with 350,000 to 500,000 distinct CDR3 sequences, roughly 15% of them seen once. General study points: Ophthalmopathy was told apart from stable hyperthyroidism by a 13 V-J model.

Germline-derived CDR1 and CDR2 are SGHAT and FQNNGV. The CDR3 has 13 residues. V was clipped by 11 bases and J by 6 bases; unmatched bases: 11. The material sequenced was blood. This sequence joins TRBV11-2 and TRBJ2-7, with 9 bases that match TRBD2. This clonotype was sampled from a woman under 30 with Graves' hyperthyroidism. The CDR3, as DNA: TGTGCCGTCCTCGGCGGGAGGGCTTCCGAGCAGTACTTC. Its protein product is CAVLGGRASEQYF.